This T cell receptor beta chain was profiled in a study of blood T cell repertoires in COVID-19. Study details: The samples span acute and convalescent COVID-19 from the United States, Italy and Spain. Nucleic acid was either cDNA or gDNA, and it came from T cells, B-cell-depleted T cells, or PBMCs.

Under the authors' procedure: Using reference gene primer amplification, nucleated cell counts were estimated. Only in-frame clones appear in the TCRdb table, and some are missing; sequencing was by immunoSEQ multiplex PCR. That table supplies the V and J calls and clone size; D and trimming were determined from the DNA. The sample lists 100,000 to 150,000 clones, around four fifths occurring once. Germline CDR1 and CDR2: SEHNR and FQNEAQ (reference sequence). This CDR3 contains 15 residues. The V and J ends lost 2 bases and 1 base respectively, with 11 bases between them. This receptor was identified in a man in his sixties with acute or convalescent COVID-19. The V and J genes are TRBV7-9 and TRBJ1-1; no firm D call. The sequenced sample was peripheral blood. The CDR3 reads CASSLIQRKNTEAFF. In DNA form, the CDR3 reads TGTGCCAGCAGCTTAATTCAGCGTAAGAACACTGAAGCTTTCTTT. Complete variable domain (other parts from reference TRBV7-9 and TRBJ1-1): DTGVSQNPRHKITKRGQNVTFRCDPISEHNRLYWYRQTLGQGPEFLTYFQNEAQLEKSRLLSDRFSAERPKGSFSTLEIQRTEQGDSAMYLCASSLIQRKNTEAFFGQGTRLTVV.